The 20 T cell receptor beta chains listed next were all sequenced from one sample in a study of PD-L1 blockade in urothelial cancer. Indicated time point: pretreatment peripheral blood. Profiled with immunoSEQ multiplex PCR; TCRdb holds only in-frame clones, not every one. The sample has 80,000 to 90,000 clones, more than 75% seen once. This material consisted of PBMCs, taken around atezolizumab (anti-PD-L1) treatment. The source is a man aged 55 to 70 with urothelial cancer.

The chain combines TRBV5-4 with TRBJ2-5, with D possibly TRBD2 on 5 matching bases. The CDR3 consists of 15 residues. Germline CDR1 is SGHNT and CDR2 is YYREEE (reference sequence). V was clipped by 5 bases and J by 4 bases, with 18 bases between them. The CDR3 is CASSFRNLGGETQYF. The CDR3 DNA reads as TGTGCCAGCAGTTTTCGCAACCTAGGAGGAGAGACCCAGTACTTC.

The rearrangement links TRBV6-5 to TRBJ1-5; D uncertain. Trimming shortened V by 0 bases and J by 5 bases, and 8 bases separated the two germline ends. CDR3 length: 14 amino acids. Germline values: CDR1 MNHEY, CDR2 SVGAGI. The CDR3 sequence: CASSYSAAYQPQHF. In DNA, the CDR3 is TGTGCCAGCAGTTACTCTGCGGCATATCAGCCCCAGCATTTT.

The chain joins TRBV6-6 to TRBJ1-1, with no clear D. The germline CDR1 and CDR2 sequences are MNHNY and SVGAGI (reference sequence). Trimming pared 11 bases from V and 1 base from J, leaving 17 bases between. This CDR3 is 14 amino acids long. CDR3 loop: CASQSGDRNTEAFF. The CDR3 nucleotides read TGTGCCTCCCAGTCCGGGGATAGGAACACTGAAGCTTTCTTT.

This clone was counted between two and nine times. The genes are TRBV30 and TRBJ1-5; weak D call: TRBD1 (5 bases). Germline V gene sequence: CDR1 GTSNPN, CDR2 SVGIG (reference sequence). CDR3 size: 15 residues. The ends were cut back, 0 bases at V and 4 bases at J, with 13 bases in the middle. The CDR3: CAWSVRGQDNQPQHF. The DNA of the CDR3 is TGTGCCTGGAGTGTAAGGGGTCAGGATAATCAGCCCCAGCATTTT.

The chain is built from TRBV9 and TRBJ1-5; weak D call: TRBD1 (6 bases). The germline CDR1 and CDR2 sequences are SGDLS and YYNGEE. Between the trimmed V and J ends, which lost 0 bases and 6 bases, there was a span of 10 bases. This CDR3 contains 14 residues. This chain's CDR3 is CASSVGEGGQPQHF. CDR3 nucleotides: TGTGCCAGCAGCGTAGGTGAAGGGGGTCAGCCCCAGCATTTT. Supplemented by reference TRBV9 and TRBJ1-5, the full variable domain reads DSGVTQTPKHLITATGQRVTLRCSPRSGDLSVYWYQQSLDQGLQFLIQYYNGEERAKGNILERFSAQQFPDLHSELNLSSLELGDSALYFCASSVGEGGQPQHFGDGTRLSIL.

V usage is TRBV6-5 and J usage is TRBJ2-7; the match to TRBD1 covers 10 bases. Germline lookup yields CDR1 MNHEY and CDR2 SVGAGI. The J segment lost 3 bases and the V segment lost 3 bases, leaving 5 bases of the junction unmatched. This CDR3 has 15 residues. CDR3 residues: CASSYPGTGVYEQYF. The CDR3 DNA reads TGTGCCAGCAGTTATCCCGGGACAGGGGTCTACGAGCAGTACTTC.

The chain is built from TRBV7-2 and TRBJ2-1; tentative D call: TRBD2 (5 bases). This CDR3 is 17 amino acids long. V gave up 1 base and J gave up 9 bases, with 22 bases separating them. Germline V gives CDR1 SGHTA, CDR2 FQGNSA. The CDR3 region has the DNA TGTGCCAGCAGCTTAGTGCCTTTTGGAGGATCAACGGGTGAGCAGTTCTTC. It codes for CASSLVPFGGSTGEQFF.

This chain uses TRBV18 with TRBJ1-5; 8 positions agree with TRBD1. The CDR3 contains 16 residues. Per the germline V gene, CDR1 is KGHSH and CDR2 is LQKENI. V was pared by 2 bases and J by 1 base, with 4 bases of the junction left unmatched. The CDR3 loop reads CASSPGTGGSNQPQHF. The CDR3 coding sequence is TGTGCCAGCTCACCAGGGACAGGCGGGAGCAATCAGCCCCAGCATTTT.

This chain connects TRBV7-8 to TRBJ1-1; TRBD1 might be the D (5 bases). The CDR3 sequence is 15 residues long. The germline gives CDR1 SGHVS, CDR2 FQNEAQ. The ends were cut back, 1 base at V and 1 base at J, with 10 bases in the middle. The CDR3 sequence: CASSLVGGENTEAFF. DNA of the CDR3: TGTGCCAGCAGCTTAGTCGGGGGAGAGAACACTGAAGCTTTCTTT.

The chain carries TRBV4-1 and TRBJ2-2, with D tentatively TRBD1 (5 bases). V was cut by 4 bases and J by 5 bases, with 11 bases left in between. This CDR3 region has 14 residues. CDR1 and CDR2 (germline): MGHRA, YSYEKL. For the CDR3, the DNA is TGCGCCAGCAGCCCAGGGTATGGTACCGGGGAGCTGTTTTTT. Its translation: CASSPGYGTGELFF.

The chain employs TRBV7-2 and TRBJ2-7; D is possibly TRBD2 (6 bases). The CDR3 totals 14 residues. V lost 6 bases and J lost 4, with 16 bases in between. Germline V CDR1 and CDR2: SGHTA, FQGNSA. The CDR3: CASRPGGLWYEQYF. CDR3 coding DNA: TGTGCCAGCAGGCCGGGCGGACTATGGTACGAGCAGTACTTC.

The chain recombines TRBV7-9 with TRBJ2-7; D may be TRBD1 (6 bases). The ends were cut back, 10 bases at V and 1 base at J, with 11 bases in the middle. This CDR3 comprises 12 residues. Germline CDR1 is SEHNR and CDR2 is FQNEAQ (reference sequence). The CDR3 region has the DNA TGTGCCATAGAGGACAGATCCTACGAGCAGTACTTC. Residues: CAIEDRSYEQYF. Supplemented by reference TRBV7-9 and TRBJ2-7, the full variable domain reads DTGVSQNPRHKITKRGQNVTFRCDPISEHNRLYWYRQTLGQGPEFLTYFQNEAQLEKSRLLSDRFSAERPKGSFSTLEIQRTEQGDSAMYLCAIEDRSYEQYFGPGTRLTVT.

The chain recombines TRBV15 with TRBJ1-5; D call uncertain. CDR1 LNHNV and CDR2 YYDKDF come from the germline V gene (reference sequence). The CDR3 totals 15 residues. V was clipped by 0 bases and J by 7 bases, with 13 bases between them. CDR3 coding DNA: TGTGCCACCAGCAGAGATAGAGGGTCTTTACAGCCCCAGCATTTT. Translated: CATSRDRGSLQPQHF.

In nucleotides, the CDR3 is TGCAGCGTTGCTGTTTCGTCGGTTGGTGAAAAACTGTTTTTT. Its protein is CSVAVSSVGEKLFF. The chain recombines TRBV29-1 with TRBJ1-4; D is unresolved. V was shortened by 4 bases and J by 7 bases, with 16 bases between the two germline ends. CDR3 length: 14 residues. The germline gives CDR1 SQVTM, CDR2 ANQGSEA.

This rearrangement joins TRBV6-1 to TRBJ1-1; 8 bases are shared with TRBD1. CDR3 length: 13 residues. Germline CDR1 and CDR2: MNHNS and SASEGT. The V segment lost 6 bases and the J segment 4 bases; nucleotides outside the gene matches: 4. The CDR3 sequence: CASSLDRGTEAFF. As DNA, the CDR3 is TGTGCCAGCAGCCTCGACAGGGGCACTGAAGCTTTCTTT.

The rearrangement uses TRBV2 and TRBJ1-2; D gene unclear. From germline, CDR1 is SNHLY and CDR2 FYNNEI. V dropped 2 bases and J dropped 4 bases, with 11 bases sitting between them. This CDR3 has 14 residues. CDR3 sequence reads: CASSESSSVYGYTF. The CDR3 region has the DNA TGTGCCAGCAGTGAATCCTCGTCGGTCTATGGCTACACCTTC. The whole variable domain, remainder taken from reference TRBV2 and TRBJ1-2, is EPEVTQTPSHQVTQMGQEVILRCVPISNHLYFYWYRQILGQKVEFLVSFYNNEISEKSEIFDDQFSVERPDGSNFTLKIRSTKLEDSAMYFCASSESSSVYGYTFGSGTRLTVV.

The chain employs TRBV7-2 and TRBJ2-7, with TRBD2 matching over 9 bases. The CDR3 sequence is 13 residues long. The V gene's germline CDR1 is SGHTA and CDR2 FQGNSA. Trimming at V came to 5 bases and at J to 4 bases, leaving 3 bases not matched to a gene. CDR3 region: CASSAGGGYEQYF. The CDR3 DNA sequence: TGTGCCAGCAGCGCGGGGGGGGGATACGAGCAGTACTTC. The full variable domain, completed using reference TRBV7-2 and TRBJ2-7, is GAGVSQSPSNKVTEKGKDVELRCDPISGHTALYWYRQSLGQGLEFLIYFQGNSAPDKSGLPSDRFSAERTGGSVSTLTIQRTQQEDSAVYLCASSAGGGYEQYFGPGTRLTVT.

The chain couples TRBV5-1 to TRBJ2-2; TRBD1 matches 10 bases. This CDR3 region has 16 residues. The V segment lost 4 bases and the J segment 4 bases; nucleotides outside the gene matches: 7. Germline CDR1 and CDR2: SGHRS and YFSETQ. In DNA form, the CDR3 reads TGCGCCAGCAGCGATAAGGACAGGGGGGGCACCGGGGAGCTGTTTTTT. Its translation is CASSDKDRGGTGELFF.

The V call is TRBV5-1, the J call TRBJ2-7; possibly TRBD2 for D (6 bases). The V gene's germline CDR1 is SGHRS and CDR2 YFSETQ. The CDR3 spans 16 residues. Trimming pared 1 base from V and 1 base from J, leaving 15 bases between. The CDR3 sequence: CASSLLSGPPSYEQYF. As DNA, the CDR3 is TGCGCCAGCAGCTTGTTAAGCGGGCCCCCTTCCTACGAGCAGTACTTC.

This clone was seen just once. This chain joins TRBV6-5 and TRBJ2-2, with 8 positions matching TRBD1. This CDR3 region has 15 residues. Germline loops: CDR1 MNHEY, CDR2 SVGAGI. With 7 bases clipped from V and 5 bases from J, the junction kept 9 bases outside the gene matches. Written as DNA, the CDR3 is TGTGCCAGCACCCTTGACAGGGGAAGAACCGGGGAGCTGTTTTTT. Translating gives CASTLDRGRTGELFF.